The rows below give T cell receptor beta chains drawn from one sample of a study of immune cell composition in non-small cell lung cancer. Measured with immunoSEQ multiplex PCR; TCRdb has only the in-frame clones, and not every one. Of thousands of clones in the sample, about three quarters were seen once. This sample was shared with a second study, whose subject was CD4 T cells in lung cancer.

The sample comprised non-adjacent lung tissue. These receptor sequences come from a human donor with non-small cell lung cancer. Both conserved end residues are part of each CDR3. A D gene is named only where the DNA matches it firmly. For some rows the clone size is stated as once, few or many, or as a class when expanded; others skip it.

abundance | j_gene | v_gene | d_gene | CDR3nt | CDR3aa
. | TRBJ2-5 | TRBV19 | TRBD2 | TGTGCCAGTAGTCCAGGACTAGCGGGAGGATCTCTACCCGAGACCCAGTACTTC | CASSPGLAGGSLPETQYF
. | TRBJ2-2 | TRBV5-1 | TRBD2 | TGCGCCAGCAGCGCCGGACTAGCGGGCGGCACCGGGGAGCTGTTTTTT | CASSAGLAGGTGELFF
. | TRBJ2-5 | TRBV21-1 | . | TGTGCCAGCAGCAAAGGTGGACAGGGGGCTATCTTGGAACAAGAGACCCAGTACTTC | CASSKGGQGAILEQETQYF
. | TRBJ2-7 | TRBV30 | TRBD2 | TGTGCCTGGACCCTAGCGGGAGTTTACTACGAGCAGTACTTC | CAWTLAGVYYEQYF
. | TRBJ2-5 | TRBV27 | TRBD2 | TGTGCCAGCAGTTTTGGCGGGAGGTTGGAGACCCAGTACTTC | CASSFGGRLETQYF
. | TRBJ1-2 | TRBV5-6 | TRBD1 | TGTGCCAGCAGCTTGGGAGACAGGGACTATGGCTACACCTTC | CASSLGDRDYGYTF
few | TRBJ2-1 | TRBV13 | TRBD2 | TGTGCCAGCAGCTCCAACCGACTAGCGGTGTACAATGAGCAGTTCTTC | CASSSNRLAVYNEQFF
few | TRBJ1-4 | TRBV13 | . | TGTGCCAGCAGCCTGGGGCATTCGGAAAAACTGTTTTTT | CASSLGHSEKLFF
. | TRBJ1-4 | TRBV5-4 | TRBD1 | TGTGCCAGCAGTCGACAGGGGGTTAATGAAAAACTGTTTTTT | CASSRQGVNEKLFF
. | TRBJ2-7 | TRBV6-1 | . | TGTGCCAGCAGAGAAACAGCATCCTACGAGCAGTACTTC | CASRETASYEQYF
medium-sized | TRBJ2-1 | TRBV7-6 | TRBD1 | TGTGCCAGCAGCCCCCGGACAGGGTGGTTGGGTGAGCAGTTCTTC | CASSPRTGWLGEQFF
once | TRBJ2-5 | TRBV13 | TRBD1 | TGTGCCAGCAGCAAAGGGACAGGGCAAGAGACCCAGTACTTC | CASSKGTGQETQYF
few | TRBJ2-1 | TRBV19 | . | TGTGCCGTCCGAACTTCCGCGGGGTCGAATGAGCAGTTCTTC | CAVRTSAGSNEQFF